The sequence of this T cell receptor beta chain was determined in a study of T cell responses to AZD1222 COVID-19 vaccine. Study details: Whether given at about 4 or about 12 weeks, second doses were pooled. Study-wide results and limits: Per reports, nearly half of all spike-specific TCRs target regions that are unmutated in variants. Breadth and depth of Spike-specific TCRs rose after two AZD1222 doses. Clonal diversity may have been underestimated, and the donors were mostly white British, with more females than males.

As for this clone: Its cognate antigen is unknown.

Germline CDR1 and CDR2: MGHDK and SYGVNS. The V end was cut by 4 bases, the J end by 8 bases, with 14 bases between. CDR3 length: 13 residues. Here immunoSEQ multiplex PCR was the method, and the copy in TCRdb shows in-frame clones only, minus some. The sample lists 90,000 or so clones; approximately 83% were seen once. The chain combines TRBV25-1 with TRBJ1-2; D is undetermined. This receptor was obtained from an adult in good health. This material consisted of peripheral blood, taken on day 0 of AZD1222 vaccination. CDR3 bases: TGTGCCAGCAGTGTAGGCGCTCTGGGCGGCTACACCTTC. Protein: CASSVGALGGYTF.